One sample yielded the 28 T cell receptor beta chains listed below, sequenced in a study of cytomegalovirus exposure and HLA in healthy donors (dated by TCRdb to the late 2010s). The receptor library was made with the immunoSEQ multiplex PCR assay. A mixture of 60 forward primers for TCR Vbeta segments and 13 reverse primers for TCR Jbeta segments was used in the multiplex PCR. TCRdb retrieved this table from immuneACCESS and kept in-frame rearrangements only. Not all clones are present; in checked studies, unresolved V genes account for under half, and no reason is known for the remainder. The sample table contains about 160,000 clones; only one count was recorded for approximately 72% of them. The ten largest clones capture approximately 2.4% of the sample. The sequenced material came from PBMCs. The receptors were gathered from a female donor in good health and CMV-seronegative.

This clone appeared once. The chain uses TRBV28 and TRBJ2-5, with 16 nucleotides matching TRBD2. The CDR3 spans 16 residues. CDR1 is MDHEN and CDR2 is SYDVKM in the germline V gene. The trim removed 8 bases at V and 5 bases at J, leaving 8 bases unmatched. The CDR3 nucleotides are TGTGCCAGCCCCCCGGGACTAGCGGGAGGGCAGGAGACCCAGTACTTC. Translating gives CASPPGLAGGQETQYF.

The chain links TRBV10-1 to TRBJ2-3, with 7 nucleotides matching TRBD2. Unmatched junction bases numbered 16, after V lost 3 bases and J lost 4 bases. This CDR3 has 18 residues. The germline V gene has CDR1 WNHNN and CDR2 SYGVQD (reference sequence). CDR3 in amino acids: CASSDWGVERDMADTQYF. For the CDR3, the DNA is TGCGCCAGCAGTGATTGGGGCGTCGAGCGGGATATGGCAGATACGCAGTATTTT.

The genes are TRBV7-3 and TRBJ2-5, with D possibly matching TRBD1 (5 bases). The last part of the DNA fits TRBJ2-7 better; the J call may be wrong. The CDR3 is made up of 13 amino acids. The V gene's germline CDR1 is SGHTA and CDR2 FQGTGA. The CDR3 spells CASSSSGAYEQYF. The CDR3 nucleotides read TGTGCCAGCAGCTCCTCTGGGGCGTACGAGCAGTACTTC.

This clone has just one count. The chain carries TRBV25-1 and TRBJ2-7; maybe TRBD1 (5 bases). Looked up from germline, CDR1 is MGHDK and CDR2 is SYGVNS. V lost 6 bases, J lost 5 bases, and 20 bases lay in between. The CDR3 runs 15 residues. This CDR3 reads CASSPYGAGLNEQYF. The CDR3 coding sequence is TGTGCCAGCAGCCCATATGGGGCAGGGCTCAACGAGCAGTACTTC.

The rearrangement joins TRBV10-2 to TRBJ2-7, with 7 bases aligning to TRBD2. Unmatched junction bases numbered 0, after V lost 6 bases and J lost 1 base. Germline V lookup: CDR1 WSHSY, CDR2 SAAADI. The CDR3 has 12 residues. The CDR3 loop reads CASSGGSYEQYF. CDR3 nucleotides: TGCGCCAGCAGCGGGGGGTCCTACGAGCAGTACTTC.

The chain has TRBV9 and TRBJ2-2; a weak D match, TRBD1 (5 bases). The CDR3 consists of 15 residues. V was shortened by 4 bases and J by 3 bases, with 13 bases between the two germline ends. Germline V gene lookup returns CDR1 SGDLS and CDR2 YYNGEE. The CDR3 loop reads CASSLTDSDTGELFF. The DNA of the CDR3 is TGTGCCAGCAGCCTAACTGACAGCGACACCGGGGAGCTGTTTTTT.

J is TRBJ1-1 and V is TRBV28, with D tentatively TRBD1 (5 bases). The V and J ends lost 11 bases and 0 bases respectively, with 16 bases between them. The CDR3 totals 14 residues. Germline values: CDR1 MDHEN, CDR2 SYDVKM. The CDR3 DNA sequence: TGTGCCGGGGCAGCGGGAACCATGAACACTGAAGCTTTCTTT. It codes for CAGAAGTMNTEAFF.

This clone occurred once. The chain joins TRBV19 to TRBJ2-1, with TRBD2 matching over 9 bases. CDR1 is LNHDA, CDR2 SQIVND, per germline (reference sequence). There are 15 residues in the CDR3. Losses at the gene ends were 3 bases for V and 8 bases for J; bases not matched to a gene: 8. The chain's CDR3 is CASSMGGRAVYEQFF. CDR3 DNA sequence: TGTGCCAGTAGTATGGGCGGGAGGGCCGTATATGAGCAGTTCTTC.

The chain is built from TRBV5-4 and TRBJ2-3, with TRBD1 identical over 10 bases. J lost 2 bases, V lost 4 bases, and 4 bases had no gene match. The CDR3 extends over 15 amino acids. Germline loops: CDR1 SGHNT, CDR2 YYREEE (reference sequence). The CDR3 protein is CASSGGTGVTDTQYF. CDR3 bases: TGTGCCAGCAGCGGCGGGACAGGGGTCACAGATACGCAGTATTTT.

The chain links TRBV15 to TRBJ1-3; TRBD1 is a possible D gene (6 bases). The CDR3 covers 18 residues. Germline V gene lookup returns CDR1 LNHNV and CDR2 YYDKDF (reference sequence). V was cut by 0 bases and J by 1 base, with 16 bases left in between. The DNA for the CDR3 is TGTGCCACCAGCAGAGAACTGGGCAGGGGTCGATCTGGAAACACCATATATTTT. This gives the protein CATSRELGRGRSGNTIYF.

In its sample, this clone was seen once. The J gene is TRBJ2-5, the V gene TRBV6-5; 8 positions agree with TRBD2. V lost 10 bases to trimming and J lost 2 bases; unmatched junction nucleotides: 9. This CDR3 is built from 14 residues. CDR1 and CDR2 from the germline V gene are MNHEY and SVGAGI. The DNA for the CDR3 is TGTGCCACTACGGCGGGGGGAACTCAAGAGACCCAGTACTTC. Residues: CATTAGGTQETQYF.

This clone turned up a few times. The CDR3 region is CASIPSWGEGQGEQFF. The CDR3 nucleotides read TGTGCCAGCATCCCTTCTTGGGGGGAGGGCCAAGGTGAGCAGTTCTTC. The chain joins TRBV28 to TRBJ2-1, with 7 bases aligning to TRBD2. J gave up 9 bases and V 7 bases, and 18 bases lay outside the gene matches. The CDR3 length is 16 residues. The germline V gene has CDR1 MDHEN and CDR2 SYDVKM.

The chain couples TRBV2 to TRBJ2-1; possible D gene TRBD2, 6 bases. The germline CDR1 and CDR2 sequences are SNHLY and FYNNEI. The CDR3 covers 13 residues. V lost 6 bases to trimming and J lost 4 bases, with 10 bases between them. CDR3 residues: CASRASAYNEQFF. As DNA, the CDR3 is TGTGCCAGCAGGGCTAGCGCGTACAATGAGCAGTTCTTC.

Remarks on this clone: The junction departs from germline at one end; a sequencing error may be responsible. The sample carries other DNA sequences with the same CDR3. This rearrangement joins TRBV19 to TRBJ1-2; TRBD1 agrees at 7 bases. Germline assignment: CDR1 LNHDA and CDR2 SQIVND (reference sequence). This CDR3 spans 14 amino acids. The CDR3 loop reads CASNTQGSRYGYTF. The CDR3 bases are TGCGCCAGTAACACACAGGGGTCTCGCTATGGCTACACCTTC.

This chain uses TRBV4-2 with TRBJ2-7; 13 bases line up with TRBD2. With 4 bases clipped from V and 4 bases from J, the junction kept 10 bases outside the gene matches. Germline V gene lookup returns CDR1 LGHNA and CDR2 YNFKEQ. The CDR3 extends over 17 amino acids. The CDR3 is CASSRRTSGGASYEQYF. DNA of the CDR3: TGTGCCAGCAGCCGCAGAACTAGCGGGGGGGCCTCATACGAGCAGTACTTC.

The rearrangement joins TRBV5-6 to TRBJ1-2; perhaps TRBD1 as D (5 bases). The germline V gene has CDR1 SGHDT and CDR2 YYEEEE. V was pared by 4 bases and J by 1 base, with 14 bases between. The CDR3 has 15 residues. The CDR3, as DNA: TGTGCCAGCAGCCCGGACACAACTCTTAACTATGGCTACACCTTC. Translated: CASSPDTTLNYGYTF.

The chain combines TRBV4-3 with TRBJ1-1; possibly TRBD1 for D (5 bases). Germline V lookup: CDR1 LGHNA, CDR2 YSLEER. The CDR3 runs to 17 residues. V was shortened by 0 bases and J by 0 bases, with 14 bases between the two germline ends. The CDR3 protein is CASSQDYGAVMNTEAFF. CDR3 bases: TGCGCCAGCAGCCAAGATTATGGGGCGGTCATGAACACTGAAGCTTTCTTT.

V is TRBV30 and J is TRBJ1-5, with D tentatively TRBD1 (6 bases). Germline values: CDR1 GTSNPN, CDR2 SVGIG (reference sequence). The CDR3 has 13 amino acids. V was clipped by 3 bases and J by 2 bases, with 8 bases between them. The CDR3 nucleotides are TGTGCCTGGAGCCACAGGGGCAATCAGCCCCAGCATTTT. Protein product: CAWSHRGNQPQHF.

V gene TRBV7-9 combines with J gene TRBJ1-3; D remains unclear. The V gene's germline CDR1 is SEHNR and CDR2 FQNEAQ (reference sequence). Trimming pared 5 bases from V and 2 bases from J, leaving 13 bases between. This CDR3 spans 15 amino acids. The CDR3 DNA is TGTGCCAGCAGCCCGCGGAGTTCCGCTGGAAACACCATATATTTT. This codes for CASSPRSSAGNTIYF.

The chain couples TRBV12-1 to TRBJ2-1; the table gives TRBD2 as D, unverified against the DNA. TRBV12-1 is described as a pseudogene. The CDR3 runs to 15 residues. The CDR3 sequence is CASSLNWSSYNEQFF. CDR3 nucleotides: TGTGCCAGCAGCCTTAACTGGAGCTCCTACAATGAGCAGTTCTTC.

This clone turned up a few times. V and J are TRBV9 and TRBJ1-2, with 9 bases identical to TRBD1. The CDR3 sequence is 18 residues long. The germline V gene has CDR1 SGDLS and CDR2 YYNGEE. V lost 4 bases to trimming and J lost 5 bases; unmatched junction nucleotides: 18. This chain's CDR3 is CASSQDTGTGFIPYGYTF. CDR3 in DNA: TGTGCCAGCAGCCAAGATACCGGGACAGGGTTTATCCCATATGGCTACACCTTC.

In the case of this clone: Other DNA sequences in this specimen translate into the identical CDR3. The chain links TRBV30 to TRBJ2-3; D not certain. The CDR3 totals 11 residues. The V end lost 3 bases, the J end lost 2 bases, and 3 bases lay between the germline ends. CDR1 and CDR2 (germline): GTSNPN, SVGIG (reference sequence). Here the CDR3 reads CAWSSTDTQYF. CDR3 nucleotide sequence: TGTGCCTGGAGCTCCACAGATACGCAGTATTTT.

The gene calls are TRBV16 and TRBJ2-1; D is perhaps TRBD2 (7 bases). Trimming stripped 8 bases from V and 0 bases from J, with 14 bases between. There are 15 residues in the CDR3. CDR1 and CDR2 (germline): KGHSY, FQNENV. The CDR3 loop is CASSRGGSSYNEQFF. CDR3 nucleotide sequence: TGTGCCAGCTCGAGGGGGGGAAGCTCCTACAATGAGCAGTTCTTC.

The V gene is TRBV18, the J gene TRBJ1-1; TRBD1 might be the D (6 bases). CDR3 length: 15 residues. Germline V gives CDR1 KGHSH, CDR2 LQKENI. V was shortened by 4 bases and J by 2 bases, with 14 bases between the two germline ends. CDR3 DNA: TGTGCCAGCTCACTCGCGACAGGAGATAACACTGAAGCTTTCTTT. Protein product: CASSLATGDNTEAFF.

The chain carries TRBV10-1 and TRBJ2-7, with 7 bases identical to TRBD2. The CDR3 extends over 15 amino acids. In germline, CDR1 is WNHNN, CDR2 SYGVQD (reference sequence). V shed 6 bases and J 0 bases; nucleotides not matched to a gene: 8. DNA of the CDR3: TGCGCCAGCAGCCCCGGGGAGGGGATCTCCTACGAGCAGTACTTC. Amino acids: CASSPGEGISYEQYF.

This clone has just a few counts. The chain recombines TRBV29-1 with TRBJ1-6, with 12 bases lining up with TRBD1. The CDR3 has 13 amino acids. Per germline, CDR1 SQVTM and CDR2 ANQGSEA. V trimming: 7 bases; J trimming: 9 bases; junction bases outside the gene matches: 4. CDR3 loop: CSAGQGAGSPLHF. CDR3 DNA: TGCAGCGCGGGACAGGGGGCTGGTTCACCCCTCCACTTT.

The V call is TRBV5-1, the J call TRBJ1-5, with D perhaps TRBD1 (5 bases). CDR3 length: 14 residues. The germline V gene has CDR1 SGHRS and CDR2 YFSETQ. V dropped 4 bases and J dropped 5 bases, with 13 bases sitting between them. CDR3 sequence reads: CASSLYGGDQPQHF. The CDR3 DNA reads TGCGCCAGCAGCCTCTACGGGGGAGATCAGCCCCAGCATTTT.

The table lists this clone with a count of one. The chain has TRBV6-6 and TRBJ2-1, with TRBD2 identical over 7 bases. Looked up from germline, CDR1 is MNHNY and CDR2 is SVGAGI (reference sequence). Trimming cost V 6 bases and J 2 bases; bases outside gene matches: 7. The length of the CDR3 is 15 residues. The CDR3 nucleotides read TGTGCCAGCAGCGGGCGGGGGTCCACCTACAATGAGCAGTTCTTC. It codes for CASSGRGSTYNEQFF.